This entry describes one TCR beta chain. No antigen is known for it. These data belong to a study of Ad26.COV2.S vaccination and SARS-CoV-2 variants. Study-level information: Donor joined the COV1001 Ad26.COV2.S trial arm. Intramuscularly, Ad26.COV2.S was given either once or twice, 56 days apart. Overall study results and limits: Across vaccine and placebo recipients, the breadth of non-spike TCRs was similar.

Documented treatment: roughly 18 received Ad26.COV2.S at low or high dose, single or two shots; about five received placebo; per-sample allocation not given. Sample collection was performed on day 63 after the first vaccine or placebo injection. Here immunoSEQ multiplex PCR was the method, and the copy in TCRdb shows in-frame clones only, minus some. This table has about 400,000 clones, under 90% appearing once. V was trimmed by 1 base and J by 12 bases, leaving 13 bases between them. Germline CDR1 reads MGHRA; CDR2 reads YSYEKL. This CDR3 comprises 13 residues. Sequenced material: peripheral blood, taken in a trial of Ad26.COV2.S vaccine versus placebo. The source is a person aged 18-65 years who received the Ad26.COV2.S COVID-19 vaccine or a placebo. This rearrangement joins TRBV4-1 to TRBJ1-5; D uncertain. The DNA for the CDR3 is TGCGCCAGCAGCCAAGGCCTCAACTTTCGCCAGCATTTT. It encodes CASSQGLNFRQHF.